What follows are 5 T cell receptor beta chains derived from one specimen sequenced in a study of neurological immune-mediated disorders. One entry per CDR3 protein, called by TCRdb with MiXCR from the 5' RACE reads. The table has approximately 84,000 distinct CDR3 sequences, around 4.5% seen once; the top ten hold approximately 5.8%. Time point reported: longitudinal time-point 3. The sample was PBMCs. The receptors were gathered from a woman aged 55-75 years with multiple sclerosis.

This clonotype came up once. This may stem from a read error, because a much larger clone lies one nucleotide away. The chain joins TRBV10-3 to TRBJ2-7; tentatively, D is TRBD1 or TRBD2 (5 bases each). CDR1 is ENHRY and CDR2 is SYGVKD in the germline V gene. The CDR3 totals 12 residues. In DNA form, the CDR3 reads TGTTCCATCAGTGAGCTCAGGGAGGAGCAGTACTTC. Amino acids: CSISELREEQYF.

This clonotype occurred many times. CDR3 nucleotides: TGCGCCAGCAGTGAAGGGGCCTCTGGGGCCAACGTCCTGACTTTC. Encoded protein: CASSEGASGANVLTF. This chain connects TRBV10-1 to TRBJ2-6; TRBD1 might be the D (5 bases). The germline V gene encodes CDR1 WNHNN and CDR2 SYGVQD (reference sequence). The CDR3 sequence is 15 residues long. V was cut by 3 bases and J by 0 bases, with 6 bases left in between.

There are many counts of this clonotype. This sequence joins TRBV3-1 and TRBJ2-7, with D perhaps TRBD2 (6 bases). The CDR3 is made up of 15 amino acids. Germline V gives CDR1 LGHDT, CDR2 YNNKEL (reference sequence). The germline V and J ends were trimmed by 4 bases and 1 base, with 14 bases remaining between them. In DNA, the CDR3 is TGTGCCAGCAGCCGGGACTTGGTGGGGTCCTACGAGCAGTACTTC. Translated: CASSRDLVGSYEQYF.

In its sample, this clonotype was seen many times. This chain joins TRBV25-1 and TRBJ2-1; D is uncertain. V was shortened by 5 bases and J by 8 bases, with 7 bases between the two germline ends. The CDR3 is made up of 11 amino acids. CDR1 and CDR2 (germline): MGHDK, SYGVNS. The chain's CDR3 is CASSKTDEQFF. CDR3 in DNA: TGTGCCAGCAGTAAAACAGATGAGCAGTTCTTC.

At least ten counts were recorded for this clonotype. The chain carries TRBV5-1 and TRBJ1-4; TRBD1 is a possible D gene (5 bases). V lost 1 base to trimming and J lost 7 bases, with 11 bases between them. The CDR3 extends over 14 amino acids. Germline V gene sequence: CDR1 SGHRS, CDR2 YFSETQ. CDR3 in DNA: TGCGCCAGCAGCTTGAGGGGTATGGGTGAAAAACTGTTTTTT. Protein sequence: CASSLRGMGEKLFF.